The 25 T cell receptor beta chains below were found in one sample sequenced in a study of post-analysis software for immune sequencing data. Findings of the study overall: Controls had lower frequencies than patients of 4 or 5 TRBV segments, which included TRBV5-6, TRBV5-1 and TRBV20-1.

Antigen specificity for these receptors is unknown. Sequencing libraries made from TCR beta cDNA carried unique molecular identifiers. TCRdb called the PCR reads again in MiXCR, with one record for every CDR3 protein. The table shows roughly 670,000 distinct CDR3 sequences, with approximately 60% occurring only once. The sample was blood. These receptors were collected from a girl aged 2 to 10 with multiple sclerosis.

The table lists this clonotype with a few counts. V is TRBV3-1 and J is TRBJ2-1; no reliable D call. Germline loops: CDR1 LGHDT, CDR2 YNNKEL (reference sequence). The CDR3 runs 11 residues. V was shortened by 3 bases and J by 9 bases, with 6 bases between the two germline ends. The CDR3 coding sequence is TGTGCCAGCAGCCAGGGTGGTGAGCAGTTCTTC. Protein sequence: CASSQGGEQFF.

The genes are TRBV5-6 and TRBJ1-2; 9 bases match TRBD1. Germline V CDR1 and CDR2: SGHDT, YYEEEE. This CDR3 is 14 amino acids long. Germline trimming cut 0 bases from V and 7 bases from J; bases unmatched to any gene: 4. The CDR3 region is CASSLDRGRGGYTF. The CDR3 DNA reads as TGTGCCAGCAGCTTGGACAGGGGGCGCGGTGGCTACACCTTC. The full variable domain, rest sourced from reference TRBV5-6 and TRBJ1-2, is DAGVTQSPTHLIKTRGQQVTLRCSPKSGHDTVSWYQQALGQGPQFIFQYYEEEERQRGNFPDRFSGHQFPNYSSELNVNALLLGDSALYLCASSLDRGRGGYTFGSGTRLTVV.

The DNA of the CDR3 is TGCGCCAGCAGCCATCCACCGGGACCCGGGGTGAATGAGCAGTTCTTC. This sequence encodes CASSHPPGPGVNEQFF. V gene TRBV5-1 combines with J gene TRBJ2-1; D may match TRBD1 or TRBD2 (5 bases each). The length of the CDR3 is 16 residues. Trimming took off 4 bases at V and 7 bases at J, with 21 bases between the two ends. Looked up from germline, CDR1 is SGHRS and CDR2 is YFSETQ. Supplemented by reference TRBV5-1 and TRBJ2-1, the full variable domain reads KAGVTQTPRYLIKTRGQQVTLSCSPISGHRSVSWYQQTPGQGLQFLFEYFSETQRNKGNFPGRFSGRQFSNSRSEMNVSTLELGDSALYLCASSHPPGPGVNEQFFGPGTRLTVL.

The J gene is TRBJ2-5, the V gene TRBV5-1; the match to TRBD2 covers 8 bases. Unmatched junction bases numbered 4, after V lost 1 base and J lost 5 bases. The germline gives CDR1 SGHRS, CDR2 YFSETQ. The CDR3 is made up of 14 amino acids. CDR3: CASSLTAGVETQYF. The CDR3 DNA sequence: TGCGCCAGCAGCTTGACAGCGGGGGTTGAGACCCAGTACTTC. The variable domain in full, with the rest retrieved from reference TRBV5-1 and TRBJ2-5, is KAGVTQTPRYLIKTRGQQVTLSCSPISGHRSVSWYQQTPGQGLQFLFEYFSETQRNKGNFPGRFSGRQFSNSRSEMNVSTLELGDSALYLCASSLTAGVETQYFGPGTRLLVL.

This clonotype came up a few times. The gene calls are TRBV5-5 and TRBJ2-1, with 9 nucleotides matching TRBD2. Unmatched junction bases numbered 10, after V lost 4 bases and J lost 5 bases. Germline lookup yields CDR1 SGHKS and CDR2 YYEKEE (reference sequence). The CDR3 runs to 16 residues. CDR3 coding DNA: TGTGCCAGCAGCCTCCTTGGGTTAGCGGGAGACAATGAGCAGTTCTTC. It encodes CASSLLGLAGDNEQFF.

This clonotype appeared a few times. The chain has TRBV4-3 and TRBJ2-3; TRBD2 is a possible D gene (6 bases). This CDR3 contains 15 residues. CDR1 LGHNA and CDR2 YSLEER come from the germline V gene. Between the trimmed V and J ends, which lost 1 base and 3 bases, there was a span of 11 bases. DNA for the CDR3: TGCGCCAGCAGCCAAGTAACTAGCCGAACAGATACGCAGTATTTT. Translated: CASSQVTSRTDTQYF.

The chain is built from TRBV2 and TRBJ2-1, with D perhaps TRBD1 (6 bases). Trimming pared 10 bases from V and 0 bases from J, leaving 13 bases between. The CDR3 length is 14 residues. Germline lookup yields CDR1 SNHLY and CDR2 FYNNEI. The CDR3 region has the DNA TGTGCCACCGGGGACAATCTCTCCTACAATGAGCAGTTCTTC. It specifies CATGDNLSYNEQFF.

This clonotype turned up a few times. V usage is TRBV11-2 and J usage is TRBJ2-7; 11 bases map to TRBD2. With V trimmed by 5 bases and J by 2 bases, 8 bases remained unmatched. This CDR3 has 16 amino acids. Germline CDR1 SGHAT, CDR2 FQNNGV. The CDR3 nucleotides read TGTGCCAGCAGCCCCCTTAGCGGGAGGGCCGCCTACGAGCAGTACTTC. As protein: CASSPLSGRAAYEQYF. The whole variable domain, filled in from reference TRBV11-2 and TRBJ2-7, reads EAGVAQSPRYKIIEKRQSVAFWCNPISGHATLYWYQQILGQGPKLLIQFQNNGVVDDSQLPKDRFSAERLKGVDSTLKIQPAKLEDSAVYLCASSPLSGRAAYEQYFGPGTRLTVT.

This clonotype came up a few times. The chain is built from TRBV6-5 and TRBJ2-1, with D uncertain. CDR1 and CDR2 from the germline V gene are MNHEY and SVGAGI. CDR3 size: 15 residues. The germline V and J ends were trimmed by 0 bases and 8 bases, with 14 bases remaining between them. Here the CDR3 reads CASSYSRSPFDEQFF. The CDR3 coding sequence is TGTGCCAGCAGTTACTCGCGGAGTCCTTTCGATGAGCAGTTCTTC.

The chain has TRBV10-1 and TRBJ2-3, with D possibly being TRBD2 (6 bases). The CDR3 is 15 residues long. Germline V CDR1 and CDR2: WNHNN, SYGVQD (reference sequence). V was pared by 2 bases and J by 6 bases, with 15 bases between. The CDR3 nucleotides read TGCGCCAGCAGTGAGATCCCCGGGAGAGCTGATACGCAGTATTTT. This sequence encodes CASSEIPGRADTQYF.

V usage is TRBV11-2 and J usage is TRBJ1-5; possible D gene TRBD1, 5 bases. Germline V gene sequence: CDR1 SGHAT, CDR2 FQNNGV. This CDR3 spans 15 amino acids. Trimming removed 5 bases from V and 5 bases from J, with 16 bases in between. The CDR3 sequence is CASSLLGVPDQPQHF. CDR3 sequence (DNA): TGTGCCAGCAGCCTACTGGGGGTCCCCGATCAGCCCCAGCATTTT.

The chain has TRBV5-5 and TRBJ2-1; D gene ambiguous. CDR1 and CDR2 from the germline V gene are SGHKS and YYEKEE (reference sequence). The V end was cut by 2 bases, the J end by 5 bases, with 14 bases between. This CDR3 region has 15 residues. DNA of the CDR3: TGTGCCAGCAGCTTTTTAGTGGCAGTCAACAATGAGCAGTTCTTC. Protein product: CASSFLVAVNNEQFF.

This clonotype showed up just a few times. J is TRBJ2-5 and V is TRBV20-1; D may be TRBD2 (5 bases). Trimming removed 2 bases from V and 5 bases from J, with 9 bases in between. The germline V gene has CDR1 DFQATT and CDR2 SNEGSKA (reference sequence). The CDR3 has 12 residues. CDR3 DNA: TGCAGTGCTAGATTCGGGGTTGAGACCCAGTACTTC. It specifies CSARFGVETQYF.

The chain combines TRBV5-1 with TRBJ2-4; no clear D gene. Germline-derived CDR1 and CDR2 are SGHRS and YFSETQ. The CDR3 loop spans 17 amino acids. With 1 base removed from V and 0 bases from J, the gap between germline ends came to 14 bases. The CDR3 sequence is CASSLFAESRAKNIQYF. The CDR3 DNA reads as TGCGCCAGCAGCTTGTTTGCTGAATCCCGAGCCAAAAACATTCAGTACTTC.

The chain combines TRBV5-1 with TRBJ1-5; 7 nucleotides align to TRBD1. Per germline, CDR1 SGHRS and CDR2 YFSETQ. V was clipped by 0 bases and J by 1 base; unmatched bases: 1. The CDR3 sequence is 15 residues long. CDR3 amino acids: CASSLEGASNQPQHF. CDR3 nucleotide sequence: TGCGCCAGCAGCTTGGAGGGGGCGAGCAATCAGCCCCAGCATTTT. The variable domain in full, completed from reference TRBV5-1 and TRBJ1-5, reads KAGVTQTPRYLIKTRGQQVTLSCSPISGHRSVSWYQQTPGQGLQFLFEYFSETQRNKGNFPGRFSGRQFSNSRSEMNVSTLELGDSALYLCASSLEGASNQPQHFGDGTRLSIL.

This clonotype was seen only a few times. CDR3: CASSFPLKGGGYEQYF. CDR3 nucleotides: TGCGCCAGCAGCTTCCCCCTTAAAGGGGGCGGTTACGAGCAGTACTTC. The rearrangement links TRBV5-1 to TRBJ2-4, with 7 bases matching TRBD1. Gene TRBJ2-7 matches the end of the DNA better, so the J call may be wrong. The CDR3 totals 16 residues. Germline V gene lookup returns CDR1 SGHRS and CDR2 YFSETQ.

This clonotype came up a few times. The CDR3, as DNA: TGTGCCAGCAGCTCGAGGGGTCGGGAAAACACTGAAGCTTTCTTT. Residues: CASSSRGRENTEAFF. The gene calls are TRBV7-9 and TRBJ1-1, with D perhaps TRBD1 (5 bases). Between the trimmed V and J ends, which lost 4 bases and 2 bases, there was a span of 14 bases. Germline V lookup: CDR1 SEHNR, CDR2 FQNEAQ (reference sequence). The CDR3 spans 15 residues.

This chain joins TRBV11-2 and TRBJ2-1, with 8 bases fitting TRBD2. CDR3 length equals 14 residues. V shed 6 bases and J 7 bases; nucleotides not matched to a gene: 8. Looked up from germline, CDR1 is SGHAT and CDR2 is FQNNGV. This chain's CDR3 is CASSFSGVMNEQFF. DNA of the CDR3: TGTGCCAGCAGTTTTAGCGGGGTTATGAATGAGCAGTTCTTC.

The CDR3 spells CASSNPGRSQYF. CDR3 sequence (DNA): TGTGCCAGCAGTAACCCCGGACGGTCCCAGTACTTC. The gene calls are TRBV6-2 or TRBV6-3 and TRBJ2-5, with D uncertain. The V gene lost 5 bases and the J gene lost 9 bases, with 13 bases spanning the gap. This CDR3 is 12 amino acids long. The germline V gene encodes CDR1 MNHEY and CDR2 SVGEGT.

In this sample, this clonotype turned up a few times. The V and J genes are TRBV5-5 and TRBJ2-3; D may correspond to TRBD1 or TRBD2 (5 bases each). The V gene lost 4 bases and the J gene lost 2 bases, with 11 bases spanning the gap. The germline V gene has CDR1 SGHKS and CDR2 YYEKEE (reference sequence). CDR3 length equals 14 residues. The CDR3 bases are TGTGCCAGCAGCCCGGGACGGATCACAGATACGCAGTATTTT. It specifies CASSPGRITDTQYF.

This rearrangement joins TRBV20-1 to TRBJ1-2; the match to TRBD1 covers 8 bases. The CDR3 length is 12 residues. In germline, CDR1 is DFQATT, CDR2 SNEGSKA (reference sequence). The V segment lost 5 bases and the J segment 6 bases; nucleotides outside the gene matches: 5. CDR3 loop: CSAPLTGDGYTF. For the CDR3, the DNA is TGCAGTGCTCCCTTGACAGGGGATGGCTACACCTTC.

This sequence joins TRBV7-2 and TRBJ2-1; either TRBD1 or TRBD2 may fit D (6 bases each). Germline-derived CDR1 and CDR2 are SGHTA and FQGNSA. Deletions cut 5 bases from V and 8 bases from J, with 16 bases between. The length of the CDR3 is 14 residues. The CDR3 loop reads CASSATGAEHEQFF. The DNA of the CDR3 is TGTGCCAGCAGCGCTACGGGGGCGGAACATGAGCAGTTCTTC.

The chain joins TRBV30 to TRBJ2-7; D possibly matches TRBD1 or TRBD2 (5 bases each). Per the germline V gene, CDR1 is GTSNPN and CDR2 is SVGIG (reference sequence). This CDR3 has 14 amino acids. The V and J ends lost 6 bases and 1 base respectively, with 16 bases between them. The CDR3 region is CACPSGRNSYEQYF. In nucleotides, the CDR3 is TGTGCCTGCCCCTCGGGACGGAATTCCTACGAGCAGTACTTC.

V and J are TRBV12-3 or TRBV12-4 and TRBJ2-3, with D perhaps matching TRBD1 or TRBD2 (5 bases each). The length of the CDR3 is 13 residues. The V end was cut by 6 bases, the J end by 4 bases, with 11 bases between. In DNA form, the CDR3 reads TGTGCCAGCAGGGGGGAATGGCCAGATACGCAGTATTTT. This translates into CASRGEWPDTQYF.

The chain uses TRBV29-1 and TRBJ2-6; D gene unclear. CDR3 length equals 14 residues. Germline V gene data show CDR1 as SQVTM and CDR2 as ANQGSEA. Trimming took off 3 bases at V and 0 bases at J, with 6 bases between the two ends. The CDR3 here is CSVDSPSGANVLTF. The CDR3 region has the DNA TGCAGCGTTGATTCGCCCTCTGGGGCCAACGTCCTGACTTTC.